This TCR beta chain derives from a study of OX40 agonist ivuxolimab in advanced cancers. Turning to the study itself: Prior therapy, whether anti-PD-1, anti-PD-L1 or anti-CTLA-4, was allowed, and about 40% had some.

The J segment lost 6 bases and the V segment lost 5 bases, leaving 11 bases of the junction unmatched. This CDR3 is built from 15 residues. In germline, CDR1 is GTSNPN, CDR2 SVGIG (reference sequence). Some clones are missing from TCRdb's copy, which holds only in-frame ones; the method was immunoSEQ multiplex PCR. The profile shows 55,000 to 70,000 clones, roughly nine tenths of them singletons. Findings and caveats of the study: Specificity for antigen went undetermined in the expanded peripheral T cells.

With regard to this clone: Its antigen is unknown.

This sequence originates from an adult with an advanced solid tumor such as melanoma, head and neck, liver or kidney cancer. The chain combines TRBV30 with TRBJ2-1; 9 positions agree with TRBD2. Sequencing used CD4+ or CD8+ T cells sorted from blood, obtained in a trial of the OX40 agonist ivuxolimab. CDR3 coding DNA: TGTGCCTGGTCTCCGGCGGGGGGGTGGCGCAATGAGCAGTTCTTC. Protein product: CAWSPAGGWRNEQFF.